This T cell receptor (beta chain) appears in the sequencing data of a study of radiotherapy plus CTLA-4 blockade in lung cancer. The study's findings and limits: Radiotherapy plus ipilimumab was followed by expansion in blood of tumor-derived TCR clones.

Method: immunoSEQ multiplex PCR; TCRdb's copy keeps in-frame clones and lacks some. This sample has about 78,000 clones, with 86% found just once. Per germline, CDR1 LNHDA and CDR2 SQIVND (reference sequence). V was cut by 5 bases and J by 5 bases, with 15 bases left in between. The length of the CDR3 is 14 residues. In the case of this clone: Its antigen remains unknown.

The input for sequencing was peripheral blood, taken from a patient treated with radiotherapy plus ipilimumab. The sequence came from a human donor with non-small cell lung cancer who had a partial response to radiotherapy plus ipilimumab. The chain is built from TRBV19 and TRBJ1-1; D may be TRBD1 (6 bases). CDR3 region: CASSAPGVGTEAFF. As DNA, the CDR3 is TGTGCCAGTAGTGCGCCAGGGGTAGGAACTGAAGCTTTCTTT.